This TCR beta chain was sequenced in a study of cytomegalovirus exposure and HLA in healthy donors. 60 Vbeta and 13 Jbeta primers were used in PCR. TCRdb keeps only in-frame clones here, not all; method: immunoSEQ multiplex PCR. The sample has over 80,000 clones, around three quarters seen once; the top ten hold 15% to 20%. Sequencing was carried out using PBMCs. The receptor's source is a man aged 60 to 75 in good health and CMV-seropositive.

The CDR3 region has the DNA TGTGCCAGCGGGGAACAGGGGAAAGATGAAAAACTGTTTTTT. As protein: CASGEQGKDEKLFF. The chain recombines TRBV2 with TRBJ1-4, with 7 bases fitting TRBD1. The CDR3 spans 14 residues. Unmatched junction bases numbered 9, after V lost 8 bases and J lost 6 bases. CDR1 is SNHLY, CDR2 FYNNEI, per germline.